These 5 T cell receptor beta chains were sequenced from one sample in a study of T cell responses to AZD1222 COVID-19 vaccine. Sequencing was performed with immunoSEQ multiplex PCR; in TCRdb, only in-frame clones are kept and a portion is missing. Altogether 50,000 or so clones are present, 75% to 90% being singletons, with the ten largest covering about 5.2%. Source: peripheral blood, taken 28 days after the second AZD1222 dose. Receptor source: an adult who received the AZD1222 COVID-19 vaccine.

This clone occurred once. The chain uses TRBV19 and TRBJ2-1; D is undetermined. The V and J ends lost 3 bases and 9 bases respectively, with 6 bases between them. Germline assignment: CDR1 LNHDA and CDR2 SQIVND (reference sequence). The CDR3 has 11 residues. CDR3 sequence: CASSMAREQFF. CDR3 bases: TGTGCCAGTAGTATGGCGCGTGAGCAGTTCTTC.

As DNA, the CDR3 is TGTGCCAGCAGCCCTTCTTTGAACACTGAAGCTTTCTTT. It translates to CASSPSLNTEAFF. V is TRBV5-4 and J is TRBJ1-1, with D unclear. Germline lookup yields CDR1 SGHNT and CDR2 YYREEE (reference sequence). The germline V and J ends were trimmed by 4 bases and 0 bases, with 7 bases remaining between them. The CDR3 has 13 amino acids.

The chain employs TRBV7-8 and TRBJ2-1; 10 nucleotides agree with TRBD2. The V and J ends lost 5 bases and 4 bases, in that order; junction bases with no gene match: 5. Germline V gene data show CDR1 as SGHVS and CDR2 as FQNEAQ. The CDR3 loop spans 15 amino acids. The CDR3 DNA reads TGTGCCAGCAGCACAAAGCGGGGGGGGTACAATGAGCAGTTCTTC. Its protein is CASSTKRGGYNEQFF.

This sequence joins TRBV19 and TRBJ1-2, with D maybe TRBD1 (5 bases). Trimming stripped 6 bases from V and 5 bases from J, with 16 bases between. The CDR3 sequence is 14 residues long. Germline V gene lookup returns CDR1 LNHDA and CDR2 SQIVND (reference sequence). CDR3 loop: CASSSEGVDYGYTF. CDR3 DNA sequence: TGTGCCAGTAGCTCAGAAGGGGTCGATTATGGCTACACCTTC.

The CDR3 loop is CASSQESIVGSGANVLTF. The CDR3 DNA reads as TGCGCCAGCAGCCAAGAAAGTATCGTTGGGTCTGGGGCCAACGTCCTGACTTTC. This rearrangement joins TRBV4-1 to TRBJ2-6; D is unresolved. The CDR3 is 18 residues long. V gave up 0 bases and J gave up 1 base, with 13 bases separating them. Germline V lookup: CDR1 MGHRA, CDR2 YSYEKL.